This T cell receptor beta chain was documented in a study of cytomegalovirus exposure and HLA in healthy donors. Vbeta (60) and Jbeta (13) primers were used in the PCR. Here immunoSEQ multiplex PCR was the method, and the copy in TCRdb shows in-frame clones only, minus some. The sample lists roughly 250,000 clones, under 90% occurring once. CDR1 and CDR2 from the germline V gene are MDHEN and SYDVKM. This CDR3 is built from 15 residues. The germline V and J ends were trimmed by 5 bases and 1 base, with 13 bases remaining between them. General study points: Most TCR sequences proved rare, with some public TCRs found in many donors. An analysis was carried out later, and it reportedly showed fewer N-insertions in an Asian-associated ancestry cluster than the approximately 700-donor mean.

Each donor was healthy, and each was a bone marrow donor. Concerning this clone: As yet, its antigen is unknown.

V gene TRBV28 combines with J gene TRBJ2-3, with D possibly matching TRBD2 (6 bases). The sequence was collected from a girl aged 2-10 years in good health and CMV-seronegative. Sequencing used PBMCs. CDR3 region: CASSAGGRGTDTQYF. In DNA, the CDR3 is TGTGCCAGCAGTGCCGGAGGGCGGGGCACAGATACGCAGTATTTT.